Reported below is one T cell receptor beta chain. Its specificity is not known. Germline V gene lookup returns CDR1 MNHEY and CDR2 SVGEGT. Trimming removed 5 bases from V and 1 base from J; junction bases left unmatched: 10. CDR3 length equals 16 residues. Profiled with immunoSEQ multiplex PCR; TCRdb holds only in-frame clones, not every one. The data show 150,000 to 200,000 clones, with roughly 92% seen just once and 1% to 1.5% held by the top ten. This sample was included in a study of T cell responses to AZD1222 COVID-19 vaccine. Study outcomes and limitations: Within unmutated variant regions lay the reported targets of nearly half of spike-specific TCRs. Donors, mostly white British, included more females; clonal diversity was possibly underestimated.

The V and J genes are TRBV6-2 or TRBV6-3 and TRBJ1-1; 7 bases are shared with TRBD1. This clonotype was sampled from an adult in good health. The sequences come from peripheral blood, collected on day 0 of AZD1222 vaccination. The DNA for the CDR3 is TGTGCCAGCAGTCCACCCCCGACAGGGCGGAACACTGAAGCTTTCTTT. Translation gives CASSPPPTGRNTEAFF.